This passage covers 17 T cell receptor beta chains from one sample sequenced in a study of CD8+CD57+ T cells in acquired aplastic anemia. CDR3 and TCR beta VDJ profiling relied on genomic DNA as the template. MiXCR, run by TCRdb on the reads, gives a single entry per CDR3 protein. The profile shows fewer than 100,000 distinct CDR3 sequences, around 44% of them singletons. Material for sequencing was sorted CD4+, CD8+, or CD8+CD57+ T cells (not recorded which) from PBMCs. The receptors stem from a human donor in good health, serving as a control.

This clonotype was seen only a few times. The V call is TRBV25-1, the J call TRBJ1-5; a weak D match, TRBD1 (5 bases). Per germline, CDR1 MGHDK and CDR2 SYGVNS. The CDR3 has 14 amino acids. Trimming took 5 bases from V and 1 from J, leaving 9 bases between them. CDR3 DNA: TGTGCCAGCAGTCATCAGGGAAGCAATCAGCCCCAGCATTTT. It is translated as CASSHQGSNQPQHF.

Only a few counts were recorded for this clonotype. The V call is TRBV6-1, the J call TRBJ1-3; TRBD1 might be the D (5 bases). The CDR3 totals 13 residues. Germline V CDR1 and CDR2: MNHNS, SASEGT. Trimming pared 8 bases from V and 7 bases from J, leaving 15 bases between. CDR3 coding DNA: TGTGCCAGCTTGGGTTCAGGGCTCAACACCATATATTTT. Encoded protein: CASLGSGLNTIYF.

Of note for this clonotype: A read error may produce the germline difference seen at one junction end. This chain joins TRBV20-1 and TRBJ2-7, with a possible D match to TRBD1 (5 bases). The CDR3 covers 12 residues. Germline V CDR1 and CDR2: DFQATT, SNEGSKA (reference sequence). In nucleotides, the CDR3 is TGCAGTGCGGAAGGCCAGGGAAACGAGCGGTACTTC. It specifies CSAEGQGNERYF.

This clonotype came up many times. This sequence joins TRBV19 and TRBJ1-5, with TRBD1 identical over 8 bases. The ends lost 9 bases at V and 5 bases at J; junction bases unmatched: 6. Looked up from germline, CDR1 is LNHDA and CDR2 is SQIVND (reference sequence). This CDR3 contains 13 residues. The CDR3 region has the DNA TGTGCCAGCACCGGACAGGGATATCAGCCCCAGCATTTT. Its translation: CASTGQGYQPQHF.

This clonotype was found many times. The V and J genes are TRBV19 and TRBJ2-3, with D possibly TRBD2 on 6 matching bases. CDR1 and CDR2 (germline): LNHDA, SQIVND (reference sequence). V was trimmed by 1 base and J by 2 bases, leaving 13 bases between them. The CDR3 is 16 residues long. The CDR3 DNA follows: TGTGCCAGTAGTATAGGTCGGGGGACCTACACAGATACGCAGTATTTT. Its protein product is CASSIGRGTYTDTQYF.

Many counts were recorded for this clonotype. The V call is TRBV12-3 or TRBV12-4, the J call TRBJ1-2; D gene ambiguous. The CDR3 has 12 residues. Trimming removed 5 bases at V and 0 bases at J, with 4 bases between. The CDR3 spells CASSPSNYGYTF. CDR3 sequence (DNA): TGTGCCAGCAGTCCGTCTAACTATGGCTACACCTTC.

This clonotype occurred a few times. The CDR3 spells CASSLWSEQYF. The CDR3 DNA reads TGTGCCAGCAGCTTGTGGAGCGAGCAGTACTTC. The chain links TRBV5-6 to TRBJ2-7, with unresolved D. The germline V and J ends were trimmed by 1 base and 6 bases, with 5 bases remaining between them. The germline V gene encodes CDR1 SGHDT and CDR2 YYEEEE. There are 11 residues in the CDR3.

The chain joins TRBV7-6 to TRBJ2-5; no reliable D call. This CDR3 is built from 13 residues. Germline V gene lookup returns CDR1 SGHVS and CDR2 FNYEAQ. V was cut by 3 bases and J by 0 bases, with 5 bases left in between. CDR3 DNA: TGTGCCAGCAGCTTTGGAAACCAAGAGACCCAGTACTTC. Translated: CASSFGNQETQYF. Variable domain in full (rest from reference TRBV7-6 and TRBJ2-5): GAGVSQSPRYKVTKRGQDVALRCDPISGHVSLYWYRQALGQGPEFLTYFNYEAQQDKSGLPNDRFSAERPEGSISTLTIQRTEQRDSAMYRCASSFGNQETQYFGPGTRLLVL.

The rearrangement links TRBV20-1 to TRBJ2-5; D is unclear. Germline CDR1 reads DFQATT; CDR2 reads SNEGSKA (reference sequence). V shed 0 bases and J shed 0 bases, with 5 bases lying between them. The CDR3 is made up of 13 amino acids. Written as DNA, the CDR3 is TGCAGTGCTAGAGAACCGTACCAAGAGACCCAGTACTTC. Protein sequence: CSAREPYQETQYF.

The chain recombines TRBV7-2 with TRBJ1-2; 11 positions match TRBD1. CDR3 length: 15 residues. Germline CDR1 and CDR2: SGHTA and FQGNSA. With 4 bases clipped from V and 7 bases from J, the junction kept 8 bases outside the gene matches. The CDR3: CASSSIGQGAVGYTF. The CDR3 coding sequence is TGTGCCAGCAGCTCAATAGGACAGGGGGCAGTTGGCTACACCTTC.

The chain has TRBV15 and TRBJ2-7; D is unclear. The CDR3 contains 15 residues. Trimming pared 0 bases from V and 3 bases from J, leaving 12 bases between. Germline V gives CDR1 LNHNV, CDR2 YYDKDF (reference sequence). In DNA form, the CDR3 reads TGTGCCACCAGCAGAGATTCAGGTCCTGTCTACGAGCAGTACTTC. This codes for CATSRDSGPVYEQYF.

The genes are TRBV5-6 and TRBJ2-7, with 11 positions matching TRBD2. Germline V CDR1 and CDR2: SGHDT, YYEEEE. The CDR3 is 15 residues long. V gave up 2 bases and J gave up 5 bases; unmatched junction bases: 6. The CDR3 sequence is CASSFPSGRTDEQYF. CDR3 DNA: TGTGCCAGCAGCTTTCCTAGCGGGAGGACCGACGAGCAGTACTTC.

This CDR3 reads CASSLDGWNEQFF. DNA for the CDR3: TGTGCCAGCAGCTTAGATGGTTGGAATGAGCAGTTCTTC. The chain has TRBV7-2 and TRBJ2-1; D remains ambiguous. The V gene's germline CDR1 is SGHTA and CDR2 FQGNSA. The CDR3 runs 13 residues. Trimming took 1 base from V and 7 from J, leaving 8 bases between them.

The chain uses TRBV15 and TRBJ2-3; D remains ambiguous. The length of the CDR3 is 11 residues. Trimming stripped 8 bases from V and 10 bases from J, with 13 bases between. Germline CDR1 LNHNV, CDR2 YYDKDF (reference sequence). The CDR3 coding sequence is TGTGCCACCGGGTCGCTTGTCTCGCAGTATTTT. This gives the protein CATGSLVSQYF.

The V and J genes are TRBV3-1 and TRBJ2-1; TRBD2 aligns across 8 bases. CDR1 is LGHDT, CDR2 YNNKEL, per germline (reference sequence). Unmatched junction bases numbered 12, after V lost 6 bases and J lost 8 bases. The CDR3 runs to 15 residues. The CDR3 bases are TGTGCCAGCAGTTTAAGAGCGGGAGCGAGGTATGAGCAGTTCTTC. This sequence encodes CASSLRAGARYEQFF.

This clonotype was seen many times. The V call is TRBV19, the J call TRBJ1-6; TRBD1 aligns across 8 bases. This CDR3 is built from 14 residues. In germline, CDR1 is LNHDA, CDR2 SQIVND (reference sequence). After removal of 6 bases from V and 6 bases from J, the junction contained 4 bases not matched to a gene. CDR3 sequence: CASSWGQANSPLHF. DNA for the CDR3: TGTGCCAGTAGCTGGGGACAGGCTAATTCACCCCTCCACTTT.

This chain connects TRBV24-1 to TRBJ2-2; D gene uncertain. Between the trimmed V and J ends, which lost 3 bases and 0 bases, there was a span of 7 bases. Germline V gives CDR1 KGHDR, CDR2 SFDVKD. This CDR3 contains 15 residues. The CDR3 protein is CATSDVPPNTGELFF. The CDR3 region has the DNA TGTGCCACCAGTGATGTACCCCCGAACACCGGGGAGCTGTTTTTT.